These 10 T cell receptor beta chains originate from one sample sequenced in a study of beta chain features in type 1 diabetes. Findings and limits, study-wide: Moderately but significantly shorter TCRB CDR3s were found in Type 1 diabetes patients in all four CD4+ subsets.

No antigen has been identified for these receptors. Investigators reverse transcribed all isolated RNA, so they sequenced expressed TCRB transcripts. Sequencing was performed with immunoSEQ multiplex PCR; in TCRdb, only in-frame clones are kept and a portion is missing. The sample shows around 150,000 clones, around 9.7% of them seen only once. Sequences were obtained from central memory CD4+ T cells from blood. These receptors all stem from a woman aged 25 to 39 with type 1 diabetes.

Only a few counts were recorded for this clone. This chain links TRBV30 with TRBJ2-1; 12 nucleotides line up with TRBD2. Germline V CDR1 and CDR2: GTSNPN, SVGIG (reference sequence). The CDR3 has 15 amino acids. V lost 3 bases and J lost 5; bases outside the gene matches: 5. CDR3 residues: CAWRTTSGSDNEQFF. In DNA, the CDR3 is TGTGCCTGGAGGACGACTAGCGGGAGTGACAATGAGCAGTTCTTC.

CDR3 in amino acids: CASSVGGDNTEAFF. CDR3 nucleotides: TGTGCCAGCAGCGTAGGGGGGGATAACACTGAAGCTTTCTTT. This chain joins TRBV9 and TRBJ1-1; perhaps TRBD1 as D (5 bases). V was shortened by 0 bases and J by 2 bases, with 8 bases between the two germline ends. The CDR3 consists of 14 residues. Germline V gene data show CDR1 as SGDLS and CDR2 as YYNGEE. The variable domain in full, with the rest retrieved from reference TRBV9 and TRBJ1-1, is DSGVTQTPKHLITATGQRVTLRCSPRSGDLSVYWYQQSLDQGLQFLIQYYNGEERAKGNILERFSAQQFPDLHSELNLSSLELGDSALYFCASSVGGDNTEAFFGQGTRLTVV.

The chain combines TRBV18 with TRBJ2-6; 7 bases map to TRBD1. Germline-derived CDR1 and CDR2 are KGHSH and LQKENI. The junction had 12 bases not matched to a gene; V was cut back by 8 bases and J by 2 bases. The CDR3 spans 17 residues. This CDR3 reads CASPFGAGGTGANVLTF. CDR3 DNA sequence: TGTGCCAGCCCCTTTGGGGCAGGGGGAACTGGGGCCAACGTCCTGACTTTC.

This clone was seen a handful of times. This chain connects TRBV28 to TRBJ2-1, with 10 bases matching TRBD2. Per the germline V gene, CDR1 is MDHEN and CDR2 is SYDVKM. Losses at the gene ends were 3 bases for V and 5 bases for J; bases not matched to a gene: 4. The CDR3 runs to 15 residues. Written as DNA, the CDR3 is TGTGCCAGCAGTTTTCTAGCGGGAGTCGACAATGAGCAGTTCTTC. Residues: CASSFLAGVDNEQFF.

V is TRBV7-9 and J is TRBJ2-1; D remains unclear. V was shortened by 6 bases and J by 7 bases, with 10 bases between the two germline ends. The CDR3 covers 12 residues. Germline V gene lookup returns CDR1 SEHNR and CDR2 FQNEAQ (reference sequence). The CDR3 DNA reads TGTGCCAGCAGTGCTATTTATAATGAGCAGTTCTTC. It codes for CASSAIYNEQFF. The whole variable domain, remainder taken from reference TRBV7-9 and TRBJ2-1, is DTGVSQNPRHKITKRGQNVTFRCDPISEHNRLYWYRQTLGQGPEFLTYFQNEAQLEKSRLLSDRFSAERPKGSFSTLEIQRTEQGDSAMYLCASSAIYNEQFFGPGTRLTVL.

This clone was detected only a few times. This chain uses TRBV7-9 with TRBJ1-1; D possibly corresponds to TRBD1 (6 bases). V was cut by 5 bases and J by 5 bases, with 9 bases left in between. This CDR3 region has 12 residues. Germline V gives CDR1 SEHNR, CDR2 FQNEAQ (reference sequence). This CDR3 reads CASSRGGTEAFF. The CDR3, as DNA: TGTGCCAGCAGCAGGGGGGGTACTGAAGCTTTCTTT.

The genes are TRBV18 and TRBJ2-5; 8 positions agree with TRBD2. CDR3 length: 16 amino acids. Trimming cost V 1 base and J 4 bases; bases outside gene matches: 8. The germline V gene encodes CDR1 KGHSH and CDR2 LQKENI. The CDR3 DNA is TGTGCCAGCTCACCACTTGTCGGGAGGGCAGGAGAGACCCAGTACTTC. Protein sequence: CASSPLVGRAGETQYF. The full variable domain, rest sourced from reference TRBV18 and TRBJ2-5, is NAGVMQNPRHLVRRRGQEARLRCSPMKGHSHVYWYRQLPEEGLKFMVYLQKENIIDESGMPKERFSAEFPKEGPSILRIQQVVRGDSAAYFCASSPLVGRAGETQYFGPGTRLLVL.

This clone occurred a few times. The chain employs TRBV18 and TRBJ2-7, with 8 nucleotides matching TRBD2. From germline, CDR1 is KGHSH and CDR2 LQKENI. Unmatched junction bases numbered 10, after V lost 6 bases and J lost 3 bases. CDR3 length: 15 amino acids. The CDR3 nucleotides read TGTGCCAGCTCCCCGGGGGGGGCGGGAGTCTACGAGCAGTACTTC. It encodes CASSPGGAGVYEQYF.

Only a few counts were recorded for this clone. The chain uses TRBV5-6 and TRBJ2-1, with 11 positions matching TRBD2. CDR3 size: 16 residues. Trimming removed 4 bases from V and 6 bases from J; junction bases left unmatched: 9. Per germline, CDR1 SGHDT and CDR2 YYEEEE. The DNA for the CDR3 is TGTGCCAGCAGCCCCCCTACTAGCGGGAGTGTCAATGAGCAGTTCTTC. Encoded protein: CASSPPTSGSVNEQFF.

This chain connects TRBV5-1 to TRBJ2-1; the D gene is possibly TRBD2 (6 bases). Between the trimmed V and J ends, which lost 4 bases and 4 bases, there was a span of 15 bases. The V gene's germline CDR1 is SGHRS and CDR2 YFSETQ. The CDR3 has 15 residues. CDR3 sequence: CASSLDVGTYNEQFF. DNA of the CDR3: TGCGCCAGCAGCCTGGATGTGGGGACTTACAATGAGCAGTTCTTC. Variable domain in full (rest from reference TRBV5-1 and TRBJ2-1): KAGVTQTPRYLIKTRGQQVTLSCSPISGHRSVSWYQQTPGQGLQFLFEYFSETQRNKGNFPGRFSGRQFSNSRSEMNVSTLELGDSALYLCASSLDVGTYNEQFFGPGTRLTVL.